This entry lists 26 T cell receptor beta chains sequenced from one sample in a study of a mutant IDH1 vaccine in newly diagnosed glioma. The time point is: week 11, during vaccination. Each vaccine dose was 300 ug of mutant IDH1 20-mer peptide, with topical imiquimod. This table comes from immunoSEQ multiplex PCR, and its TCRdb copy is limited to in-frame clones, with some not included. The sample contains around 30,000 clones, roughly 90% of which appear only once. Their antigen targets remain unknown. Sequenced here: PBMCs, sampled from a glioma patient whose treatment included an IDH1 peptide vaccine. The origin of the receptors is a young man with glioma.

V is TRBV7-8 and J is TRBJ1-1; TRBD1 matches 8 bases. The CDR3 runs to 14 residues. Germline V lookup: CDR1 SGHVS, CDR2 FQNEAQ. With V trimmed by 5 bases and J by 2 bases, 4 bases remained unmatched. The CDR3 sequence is CASSATGVNTEAFF. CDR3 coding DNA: TGTGCCAGCAGCGCGACAGGGGTAAACACTGAAGCTTTCTTT.

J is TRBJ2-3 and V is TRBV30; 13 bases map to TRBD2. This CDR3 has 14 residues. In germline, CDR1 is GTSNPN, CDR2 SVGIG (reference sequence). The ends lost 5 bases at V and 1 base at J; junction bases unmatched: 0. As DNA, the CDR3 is TGTGCCTGGGGACTAGCGGGGGGCACAGATACGCAGTATTTT. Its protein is CAWGLAGGTDTQYF.

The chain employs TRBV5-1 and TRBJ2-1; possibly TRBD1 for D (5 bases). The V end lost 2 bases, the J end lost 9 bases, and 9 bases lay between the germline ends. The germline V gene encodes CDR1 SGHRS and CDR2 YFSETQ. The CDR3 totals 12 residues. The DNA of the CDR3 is TGCGCCAGCAGCTTCCAGGGTACTGAGCAGTTCTTC. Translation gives CASSFQGTEQFF.

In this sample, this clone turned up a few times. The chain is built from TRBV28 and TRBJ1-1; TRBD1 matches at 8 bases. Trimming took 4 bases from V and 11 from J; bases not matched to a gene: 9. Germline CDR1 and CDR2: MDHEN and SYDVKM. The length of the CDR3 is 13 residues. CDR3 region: CASSYPGGLGAFF. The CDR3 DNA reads TGTGCCAGCAGTTATCCAGGGGGCCTCGGGGCTTTCTTT. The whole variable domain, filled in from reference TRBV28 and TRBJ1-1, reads DVKVTQSSRYLVKRTGEKVFLECVQDMDHENMFWYRQDPGLGLRLIYFSYDVKMKEKGDIPEGYSVSREKKERFSLILESASTNQTSMYLCASSYPGGLGAFFGQGTRLTVV.

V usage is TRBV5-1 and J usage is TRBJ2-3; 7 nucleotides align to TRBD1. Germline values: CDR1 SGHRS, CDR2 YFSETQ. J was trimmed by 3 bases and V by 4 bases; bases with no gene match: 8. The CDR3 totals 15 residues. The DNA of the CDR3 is TGCGCCAGCAGCCCGGTCGGGACAGTTACAGATACGCAGTATTTT. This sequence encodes CASSPVGTVTDTQYF.

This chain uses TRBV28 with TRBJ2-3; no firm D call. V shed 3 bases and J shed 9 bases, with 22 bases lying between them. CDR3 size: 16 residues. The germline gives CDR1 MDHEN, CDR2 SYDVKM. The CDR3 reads CASSFHLATFSLTQYF. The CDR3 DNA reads TGTGCCAGCAGTTTCCACCTCGCTACTTTTTCCTTGACGCAGTATTTT.

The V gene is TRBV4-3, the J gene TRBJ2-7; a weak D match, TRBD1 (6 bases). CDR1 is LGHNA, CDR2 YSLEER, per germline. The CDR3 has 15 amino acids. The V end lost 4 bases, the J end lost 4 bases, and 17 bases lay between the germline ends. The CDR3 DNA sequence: TGCGCCAGCAGCCGCATACAGGGTTCCGGGTACGAGCAGTACTTC. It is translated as CASSRIQGSGYEQYF.

The CDR3 bases are TGCGCCAGCAGCTTGCTTGGGGGCGCAGGGGATACGCAGTATTTT. This sequence encodes CASSLLGGAGDTQYF. The chain uses TRBV5-1 and TRBJ2-3; possibly TRBD1 for D (6 bases). V gave up 1 base and J gave up 6 bases, with 15 bases separating them. The CDR3 totals 15 residues. CDR1 is SGHRS, CDR2 YFSETQ, per germline.

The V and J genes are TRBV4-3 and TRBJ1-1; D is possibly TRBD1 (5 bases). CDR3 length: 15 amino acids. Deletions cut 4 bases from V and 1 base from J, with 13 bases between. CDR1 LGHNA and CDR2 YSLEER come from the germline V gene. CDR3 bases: TGCGCCAGCAGCCCGGCTAGGGGCCAGAACACTGAAGCTTTCTTT. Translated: CASSPARGQNTEAFF.

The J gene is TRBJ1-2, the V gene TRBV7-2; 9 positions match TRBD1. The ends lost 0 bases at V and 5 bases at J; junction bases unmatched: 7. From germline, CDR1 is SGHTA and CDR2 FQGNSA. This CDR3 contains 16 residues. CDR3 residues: CASSLALQGAAYGYTF. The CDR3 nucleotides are TGTGCCAGCAGCTTAGCCCTACAGGGGGCCGCTTATGGCTACACCTTC. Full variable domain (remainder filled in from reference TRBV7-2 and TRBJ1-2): GAGVSQSPSNKVTEKGKDVELRCDPISGHTALYWYRQSLGQGLEFLIYFQGNSAPDKSGLPSDRFSAERTGGSVSTLTIQRTQQEDSAVYLCASSLALQGAAYGYTFGSGTRLTVV.

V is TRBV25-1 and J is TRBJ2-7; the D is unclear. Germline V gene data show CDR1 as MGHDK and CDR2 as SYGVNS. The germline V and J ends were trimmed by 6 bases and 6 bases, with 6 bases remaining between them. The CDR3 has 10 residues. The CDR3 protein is CASRGIEQYF. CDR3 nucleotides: TGTGCCAGCAGAGGGATCGAGCAGTACTTC.

The CDR3 nucleotides read TGCAGCGTAGCCGGGACAGGGGGCGATGCTGGGGCCAACGTCCTGACTTTC. This encodes CSVAGTGGDAGANVLTF. The V call is TRBV29-1, the J call TRBJ2-6; TRBD1 matches at 12 bases. The CDR3 has 17 residues. Germline V gene sequence: CDR1 SQVTM, CDR2 ANQGSEA. V lost 6 bases, J lost 2 bases, and 8 bases stayed unmatched. The whole variable domain, filled in from reference TRBV29-1 and TRBJ2-6, reads SAVISQKPSRDICQRGTSLTIQCQVDSQVTMMFWYRQQPGQSLTLIATANQGSEATYESGFVIDKFPISRPNLTFSTLTVSNMSPEDSSIYLCSVAGTGGDAGANVLTFGAGSRLTVL.

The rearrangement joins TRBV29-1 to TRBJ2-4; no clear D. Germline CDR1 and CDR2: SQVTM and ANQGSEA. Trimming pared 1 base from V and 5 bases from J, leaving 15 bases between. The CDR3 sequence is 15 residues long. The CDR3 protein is CSVEGSGQDENIQYF. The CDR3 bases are TGCAGCGTTGAAGGCTCCGGCCAGGACGAAAACATTCAGTACTTC.

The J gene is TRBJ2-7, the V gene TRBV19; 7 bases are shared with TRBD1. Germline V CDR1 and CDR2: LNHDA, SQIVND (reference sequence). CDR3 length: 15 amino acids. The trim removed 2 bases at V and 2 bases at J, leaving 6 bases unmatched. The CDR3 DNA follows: TGTGCCAGTAGTATATCGTCCAGGGGGACCTACGAGCAGTACTTC. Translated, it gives CASSISSRGTYEQYF.

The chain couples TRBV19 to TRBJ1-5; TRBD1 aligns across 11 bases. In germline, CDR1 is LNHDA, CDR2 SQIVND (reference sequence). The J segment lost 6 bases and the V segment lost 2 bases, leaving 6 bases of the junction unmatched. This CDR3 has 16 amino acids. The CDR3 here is CASSIRTGGASQPQHF. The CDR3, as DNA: TGTGCCAGTAGTATAAGGACAGGGGGCGCGAGTCAGCCCCAGCATTTT.

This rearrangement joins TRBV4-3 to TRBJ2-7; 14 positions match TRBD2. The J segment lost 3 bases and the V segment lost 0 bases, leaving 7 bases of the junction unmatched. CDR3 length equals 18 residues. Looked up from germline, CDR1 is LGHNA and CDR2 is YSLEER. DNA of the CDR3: TGCGCCAGCAGCCAAGATGGGACTAGCGGGAGAGGGTTCTACGAGCAGTACTTC. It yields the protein CASSQDGTSGRGFYEQYF.

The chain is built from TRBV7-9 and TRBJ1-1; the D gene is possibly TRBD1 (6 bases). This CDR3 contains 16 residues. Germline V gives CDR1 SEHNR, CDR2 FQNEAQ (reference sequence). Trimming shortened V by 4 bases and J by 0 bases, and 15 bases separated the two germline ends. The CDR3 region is CASSSNPGQLNTEAFF. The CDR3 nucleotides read TGTGCCAGCAGCTCTAACCCGGGACAACTGAACACTGAAGCTTTCTTT.

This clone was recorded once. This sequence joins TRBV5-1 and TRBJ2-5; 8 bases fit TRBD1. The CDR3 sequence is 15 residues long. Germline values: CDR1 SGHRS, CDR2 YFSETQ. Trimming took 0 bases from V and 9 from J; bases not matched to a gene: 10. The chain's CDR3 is CASSLAGDRTGAQYF. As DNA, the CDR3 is TGCGCCAGCAGCTTGGCGGGGGACAGGACGGGAGCCCAGTACTTC.

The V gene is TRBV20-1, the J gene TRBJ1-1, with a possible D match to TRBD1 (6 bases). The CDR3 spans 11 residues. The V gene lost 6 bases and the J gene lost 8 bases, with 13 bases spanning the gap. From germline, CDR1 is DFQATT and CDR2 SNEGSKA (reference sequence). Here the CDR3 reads CSAGRTVEAFF. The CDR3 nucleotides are TGCAGTGCCGGGAGGACAGTAGAAGCTTTCTTT.

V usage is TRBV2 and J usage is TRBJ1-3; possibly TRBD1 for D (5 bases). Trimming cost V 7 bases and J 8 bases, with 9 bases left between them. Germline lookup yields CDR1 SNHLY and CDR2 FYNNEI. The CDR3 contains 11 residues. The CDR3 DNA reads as TGTGCCAGCACCAGGGCGTACACCATATATTTT. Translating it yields CASTRAYTIYF.

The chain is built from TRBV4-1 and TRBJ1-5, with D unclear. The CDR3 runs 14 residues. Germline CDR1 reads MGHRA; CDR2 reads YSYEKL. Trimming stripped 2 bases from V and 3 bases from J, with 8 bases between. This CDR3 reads CASSQLGFNQPQHF. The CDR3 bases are TGCGCCAGCAGCCAATTAGGGTTCAATCAGCCCCAGCATTTT.

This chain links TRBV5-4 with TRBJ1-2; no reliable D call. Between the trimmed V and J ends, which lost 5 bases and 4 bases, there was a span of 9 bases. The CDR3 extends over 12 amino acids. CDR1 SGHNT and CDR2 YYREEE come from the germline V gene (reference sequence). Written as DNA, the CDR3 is TGTGCCAGCAGTGACGGGATCTATGGCTACACCTTC. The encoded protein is CASSDGIYGYTF.

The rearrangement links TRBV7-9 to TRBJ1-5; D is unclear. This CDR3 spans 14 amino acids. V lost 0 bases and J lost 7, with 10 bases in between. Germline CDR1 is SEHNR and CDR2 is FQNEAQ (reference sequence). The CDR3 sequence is CASSLANGWQPQHF. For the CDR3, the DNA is TGTGCCAGCAGCTTAGCCAACGGGTGGCAGCCCCAGCATTTT. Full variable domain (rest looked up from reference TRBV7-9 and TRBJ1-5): DTGVSQNPRHKITKRGQNVTFRCDPISEHNRLYWYRQTLGQGPEFLTYFQNEAQLEKSRLLSDRFSAERPKGSFSTLEIQRTEQGDSAMYLCASSLANGWQPQHFGDGTRLSIL.

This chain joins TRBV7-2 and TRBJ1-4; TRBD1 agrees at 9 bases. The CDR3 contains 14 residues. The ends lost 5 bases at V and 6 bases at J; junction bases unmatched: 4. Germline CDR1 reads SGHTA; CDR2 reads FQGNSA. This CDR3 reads CASSRGQGYEKLFF. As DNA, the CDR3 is TGTGCCAGCAGCCGGGGACAGGGATATGAAAAACTGTTTTTT.

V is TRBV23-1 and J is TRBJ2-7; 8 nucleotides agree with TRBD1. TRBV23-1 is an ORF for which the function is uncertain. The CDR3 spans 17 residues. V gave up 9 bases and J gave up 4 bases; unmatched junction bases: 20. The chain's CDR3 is CARGSGDRNRGAYEQYF. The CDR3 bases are TGCGCCAGAGGAAGTGGGGACAGGAACAGAGGGGCATACGAGCAGTACTTC.

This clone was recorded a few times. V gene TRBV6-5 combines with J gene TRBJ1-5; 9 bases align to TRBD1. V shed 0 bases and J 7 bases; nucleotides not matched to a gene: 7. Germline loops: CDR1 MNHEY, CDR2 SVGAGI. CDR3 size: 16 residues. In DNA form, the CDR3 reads TGTGCCAGCAGTTACTCGGGGACAGGGAAAACCCAGCCCCAGCATTTT. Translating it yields CASSYSGTGKTQPQHF.